This passage covers 25 T cell receptor beta chains from one sample sequenced in a study of blood T cell repertoires in COVID-19. The protocol was immunoSEQ multiplex PCR, while the TCRdb copy is restricted to in-frame clones and leaves out a portion. The sample shows about 220,000 clones, 65% to 85% of them seen only once. Sequencing used peripheral blood. These receptors came from a woman aged 45-60 years with acute or convalescent COVID-19.

As to this clone: The same CDR3 also results from other DNA sequences found in this sample. The rearrangement uses TRBV11-2 and TRBJ2-1, with 13 bases matching TRBD2. This CDR3 comprises 15 residues. CDR1 SGHAT and CDR2 FQNNGV come from the germline V gene. The V gene end was trimmed by 5 bases and the J gene end by 4 bases; junction bases not matched to a gene: 2. The CDR3 protein is CASSPGLAGYNEQFF. CDR3 nucleotide sequence: TGTGCCAGCAGCCCGGGACTAGCGGGATACAATGAGCAGTTCTTC.

The chain links TRBV27 to TRBJ1-4; D may be TRBD1 (6 bases). Germline V gives CDR1 MNHEY, CDR2 SMNVEV (reference sequence). CDR3 length: 16 amino acids. V lost 4 bases and J 5 bases, leaving 17 bases between the germline ends. The CDR3 region is CASSSLLAGGNEKLFF. The CDR3 DNA reads TGTGCCAGCAGTTCCCTCCTGGCGGGGGGCAATGAAAAACTGTTTTTT.

The chain carries TRBV9 and TRBJ1-6; D not certain. Germline assignment: CDR1 SGDLS and CDR2 YYNGEE. The CDR3 contains 14 residues. V dropped 0 bases and J dropped 10 bases, with 11 bases sitting between them. The CDR3 protein is CASSVEEGGSPLHF. The CDR3 DNA reads TGTGCCAGCAGCGTAGAGGAGGGAGGATCACCCCTCCACTTT.

This clone was recorded only once. The chain is built from TRBV2 and TRBJ1-2; TRBD1 is a possible D gene (5 bases). Trimming pared 6 bases from V and 7 bases from J, leaving 18 bases between. CDR1 is SNHLY and CDR2 is FYNNEI in the germline V gene. This CDR3 is 14 amino acids long. In nucleotides, the CDR3 is TGTGCCAGCAGGCGGTCCGGGGGAGTTGGTGGCTACACCTTC. Its protein is CASRRSGGVGGYTF. The whole variable domain, filled in from reference TRBV2 and TRBJ1-2, reads EPEVTQTPSHQVTQMGQEVILRCVPISNHLYFYWYRQILGQKVEFLVSFYNNEISEKSEIFDDQFSVERPDGSNFTLKIRSTKLEDSAMYFCASRRSGGVGGYTFGSGTRLTVV.

V usage is TRBV14 and J usage is TRBJ1-1; D call uncertain. CDR1 and CDR2 from the germline V gene are SGHDN and FVKESK. V lost 4 bases and J lost 11, with 14 bases in between. The CDR3 spans 12 residues. CDR3 sequence reads: CASSLFEREAFF. CDR3 bases: TGTGCCAGCAGCCTTTTCGAACGGGAGGCTTTCTTT.

The chain employs TRBV10-3 and TRBJ2-5; 11 bases align to TRBD2. Germline V gene data show CDR1 as ENHRY and CDR2 as SYGVKD. V lost 4 bases and J lost 1; bases outside the gene matches: 2. The CDR3 extends over 15 amino acids. The CDR3 DNA is TGTGCCATCAGTGGTGGACTAGCGGGCCAAGAGACCCAGTACTTC. Translation: CAISGGLAGQETQYF.

The chain links TRBV13 to TRBJ1-1; tentatively, D is TRBD1 (5 bases). The CDR3 consists of 14 residues. Trimming left V 5 bases short and J 1 base short, with 11 bases between. The V gene's germline CDR1 is PRHDT and CDR2 FYEKMQ (reference sequence). Here the CDR3 reads CASSERQSNTEAFF. The CDR3 DNA reads TGTGCCAGCAGCGAACGACAGTCGAACACTGAAGCTTTCTTT. The variable domain in full, with the rest retrieved from reference TRBV13 and TRBJ1-1, is AAGVIQSPRHLIKEKRETATLKCYPIPRHDTVYWYQQGPGQDPQFLISFYEKMQSDKGSIPDRFSAQQFSDYHSELNMSSLELGDSALYFCASSERQSNTEAFFGQGTRLTVV.

This clone was seen only a few times. The chain has TRBV6-1 and TRBJ2-7; 9 bases fit TRBD2. V lost 2 bases to trimming and J lost 6 bases; unmatched junction nucleotides: 8. The CDR3 loop spans 15 amino acids. The germline gives CDR1 MNHNS, CDR2 SASEGT. The CDR3 coding sequence is TGTGCCAGCAGTGAATACGTAGCGGGAGTATCCGAGCAGTACTTC. It specifies CASSEYVAGVSEQYF.

This clone occurred once. Other nucleotide sequences from this sample produce the same CDR3. The rearrangement links TRBV5-1 to TRBJ1-5; 7 nucleotides line up with TRBD1. The CDR3 spans 16 residues. Germline trimming cut 0 bases from V and 1 base from J; bases unmatched to any gene: 4. Germline V lookup: CDR1 SGHRS, CDR2 YFSETQ. The CDR3, as DNA: TGCGCCAGCAGCTTGGAGGCAGGGGGGAGCAATCAGCCCCAGCATTTT. It yields the protein CASSLEAGGSNQPQHF.

This chain joins TRBV19 and TRBJ2-7; TRBD2 aligns across 8 bases. The CDR3 is 12 amino acids. J lost 6 bases, V lost 6 bases, and 4 bases had no gene match. Germline CDR1 LNHDA, CDR2 SQIVND (reference sequence). CDR3 amino acids: CASSSGGFEQYF. The CDR3 DNA is TGTGCCAGTAGCTCGGGGGGGTTCGAGCAGTACTTC.

The chain carries TRBV10-2 and TRBJ1-5; D possibly corresponds to TRBD1 (5 bases). CDR1 is WSHSY and CDR2 is SAAADI in the germline V gene. This CDR3 has 15 amino acids. Trimming left V 3 bases short and J 2 bases short, with 11 bases between. CDR3 region: CASSDWQGGNQPQHF. The CDR3 DNA reads as TGCGCCAGCAGTGACTGGCAGGGCGGCAATCAGCCCCAGCATTTT.

The chain carries TRBV11-3 and TRBJ2-1; D gene unclear. The length of the CDR3 is 13 residues. CDR1 is SGHNT and CDR2 is YENEEA in the germline V gene. V was pared by 6 bases and J by 5 bases, with 11 bases between. The CDR3 region is CASSSVLDNEQFF. For the CDR3, the DNA is TGTGCCAGCAGTTCAGTTCTCGACAATGAGCAGTTCTTC.

The chain is built from TRBV11-3 and TRBJ2-3; 11 nucleotides match TRBD2. CDR1 and CDR2 from the germline V gene are SGHNT and YENEEA. The ends lost 1 base at V and 0 bases at J; junction bases unmatched: 0. CDR3 length equals 16 residues. CDR3 amino acids: CASSLGLAGSTDTQYF. The CDR3 coding sequence is TGTGCCAGCAGCTTAGGACTAGCGGGAAGCACAGATACGCAGTATTTT.

This clone was seen only once. The rearrangement uses TRBV28 and TRBJ2-7; a weak D match, TRBD2 (5 bases). CDR3 length: 14 amino acids. V lost 2 bases to trimming and J lost 4 bases, with 12 bases between them. Germline loops: CDR1 MDHEN, CDR2 SYDVKM. This chain's CDR3 is CASSLQARTYEQYF. In nucleotides, the CDR3 is TGTGCCAGCAGTTTACAAGCGAGGACTTACGAGCAGTACTTC.

The chain recombines TRBV29-1 with TRBJ1-5; D is unclear. The CDR3 has 17 residues. CDR1 SQVTM and CDR2 ANQGSEA come from the germline V gene. Trimming pared 0 bases from V and 1 base from J, leaving 16 bases between. The CDR3 nucleotides are TGCAGCGTTGAAGATCGGGGTCCCTCCGGGAGCAATCAGCCCCAGCATTTT. Amino acid sequence: CSVEDRGPSGSNQPQHF.

The chain links TRBV5-1 to TRBJ2-3; no reliable D call. There are 14 residues in the CDR3. Per the germline V gene, CDR1 is SGHRS and CDR2 is YFSETQ. Trimming removed 0 bases from V and 3 bases from J, with 8 bases in between. Written as DNA, the CDR3 is TGCGCCAGCAGCTTGGGATCCCTAACAGATACGCAGTATTTT. This translates into CASSLGSLTDTQYF.

The chain recombines TRBV20-1 with TRBJ2-3; TRBD2 aligns across 7 bases. The CDR3 runs to 15 residues. The germline CDR1 and CDR2 sequences are DFQATT and SNEGSKA (reference sequence). V was clipped by 3 bases and J by 0 bases; unmatched bases: 6. CDR3: CSASSGRESTDTQYF. In nucleotides, the CDR3 is TGCAGTGCTAGTAGTGGGAGGGAGAGCACAGATACGCAGTATTTT.

The chain combines TRBV5-6 with TRBJ2-2; D possibly corresponds to TRBD2 (6 bases). Trimming pared 6 bases from V and 1 base from J, leaving 19 bases between. Germline CDR1 and CDR2: SGHDT and YYEEEE. CDR3 length: 17 amino acids. The DNA of the CDR3 is TGTGCCAGCACTATTCAGGCGGGACCCAAGAACACCGGGGAGCTGTTTTTT. Its protein product is CASTIQAGPKNTGELFF.

The V call is TRBV7-6, the J call TRBJ2-1, with 7 bases that match TRBD2. The CDR3 covers 15 residues. Per germline, CDR1 SGHVS and CDR2 FNYEAQ. V lost 5 bases to trimming and J lost 7 bases; unmatched junction nucleotides: 11. CDR3 residues: CASSDSGSGANEQFF. Written as DNA, the CDR3 is TGTGCCAGCAGCGACTCGGGAAGCGGGGCGAATGAGCAGTTCTTC. Using reference TRBV7-6 and TRBJ2-1 for the parts outside the CDR3, the full variable domain is GAGVSQSPRYKVTKRGQDVALRCDPISGHVSLYWYRQALGQGPEFLTYFNYEAQQDKSGLPNDRFSAERPEGSISTLTIQRTEQRDSAMYRCASSDSGSGANEQFFGPGTRLTVL.

CDR3 protein: CSARIRETQYF. The DNA of the CDR3 is TGCAGTGCTAGAATCAGAGAGACCCAGTACTTC. The rearrangement links TRBV20-1 to TRBJ2-5; D remains unclear. Germline V gene lookup returns CDR1 DFQATT and CDR2 SNEGSKA (reference sequence). The CDR3 extends over 11 amino acids. The V end lost 2 bases, the J end lost 4 bases, and 5 bases lay between the germline ends.

This CDR3 reads CAWSEGGLNYGYTF. The CDR3 DNA reads as TGTGCCTGGAGTGAAGGGGGCCTTAACTATGGCTACACCTTC. J is TRBJ1-2 and V is TRBV30; 7 nucleotides match TRBD1. V dropped 1 base and J dropped 1; count of bases not matched to a gene: 3. The CDR3 runs to 14 residues. CDR1 and CDR2 from the germline V gene are GTSNPN and SVGIG (reference sequence).

The chain carries TRBV25-1 and TRBJ1-4; 7 bases align to TRBD1. This CDR3 comprises 15 residues. The junction had 4 bases not matched to a gene; V was cut back by 1 base and J by 5 bases. Germline V gene lookup returns CDR1 MGHDK and CDR2 SYGVNS. CDR3: CASSEWTGLNEKLFF. CDR3 in DNA: TGTGCCAGCAGTGAATGGACAGGTCTGAATGAAAAACTGTTTTTT.

This clone was picked up one time. The gene calls are TRBV18 and TRBJ1-2; tentatively, D is TRBD1 (6 bases). Germline V lookup: CDR1 KGHSH, CDR2 LQKENI. This CDR3 is built from 13 residues. V was clipped by 5 bases and J by 5 bases, with 12 bases between them. DNA of the CDR3: TGTGCCAGCTCAGGGGGCGTTCGGTATGGCTACACCTTC. This sequence encodes CASSGGVRYGYTF.

This chain connects TRBV2 to TRBJ2-1; TRBD2 aligns across 11 bases. J lost 3 bases, V lost 4 bases, and 11 bases had no gene match. The germline V gene has CDR1 SNHLY and CDR2 FYNNEI. The CDR3 is 18 amino acids. DNA of the CDR3: TGTGCCAGCAGTGGAAAGCCGCCGGGACTAGCGGACTACAATGAGCAGTTCTTC. Translation: CASSGKPPGLADYNEQFF.

The CDR3 loop reads CATSDPTTGTEAFF. The CDR3 DNA sequence: TGTGCCACCAGTGACCCCACTACAGGGACTGAAGCTTTCTTT. The chain carries TRBV24-1 and TRBJ1-1, with D possibly TRBD1 on 6 matching bases. V lost 4 bases to trimming and J lost 5 bases, with 13 bases between them. The CDR3 runs to 14 residues. From germline, CDR1 is KGHDR and CDR2 SFDVKD.